The text below deals with one TCR beta chain. Antigen specificity is unknown. The V end was cut by 8 bases, the J end by 8 bases, with 19 bases between. The V gene's germline CDR1 is MNHEY and CDR2 SVGAGI. The CDR3 runs 14 residues. The study pooled second doses at about 4 or about 12 weeks. The repertoire was sequenced with immunoSEQ multiplex PCR; TCRdb's copy has only in-frame clones and lacks some. The sample includes 160,000 or so clones, roughly 90% of them seen just once. These data come from a study of T cell responses to AZD1222 COVID-19 vaccine. Overall study findings and caveats: At baseline, just a handful of AZD1222 recipients tested seropositive. Repertoire samples came only from after the peak T cell response.

V and J are TRBV6-5 and TRBJ2-1; D may be TRBD1 or TRBD2 (5 bases each). The sequencing here drew on peripheral blood, taken 28 days after the second AZD1222 dose. The receptor was isolated from an adult who received the AZD1222 COVID-19 vaccine. CDR3 nucleotide sequence: TGTGCCAGCTCTACAGGACTCCGGGGCGATGAGCAGTTCTTC. Translation gives CASSTGLRGDEQFF.